This TCR delta chain is from a study of γδ T cells in repeated Plasmodium falciparum infection. Study at large: Malian samples came from no-transmission periods or across acute febrile malaria episodes.

Notes on the study in general: Many TCRgamma sequences overlapped between individuals in stable Vgamma9/Vdelta2+ repertoires.

A remark on this clone: Its antigen is unknown. A read error is the likely source, as a far larger clone sits one nucleotide away. Other DNA sequences of this sample code for an identical CDR3.

Gammadelta T cells were flow-sorted from PBMC into Vgamma9/Vdelta2+ and Vdelta2-negative populations for bulk analysis. V lost 0 bases, J lost 0 bases, and 10 bases stayed unmatched. Germline-derived CDR1 and CDR2 are GEAIGNYY and EKD. This CDR3 is built from 19 residues. TCRdb reprocessed the multiplex PCR reads using CATT. Counted here are tens of thousands of delta-chain clones, over 1.5% occurring once; the ten biggest clones make up about 15%. The chain uses TRDV2 and TRDJ1; 12 bases line up with TRDD3. No J gene was available from TCRdb, and it was assigned here by a germline match of the DNA. The specimen was gamma-delta T cells from blood. The receptor was isolated from a pool of human donors (malaria-infected and uninfected, not separated). The CDR3 is CACDTAITGGYMYTDKLIF. For the CDR3, the DNA is TGTGCCTGTGACACCGCTATTACTGGGGGATACATGTACACCGATAAACTCATCTTT.